One and the same sample provided the 5 T cell receptor beta chains below, sequenced in a study of identical twins. TCRdb analysed the 5' RACE reads with MiXCR anew, one entry per CDR3 protein. The data contain a few hundred thousand distinct CDR3 sequences, around 8.8% of them seen just once; the ten biggest clones take up roughly 3.1%. The sample also formed part of further work on yellow fever vaccine responses in identical twins.

The sample consisted of CD8+ T cells sorted from blood. These receptors all come from a woman younger than 30 in good health.

This clonotype was detected only a few times. The J gene is TRBJ2-7, the V gene TRBV2; TRBD1 matches 8 bases. Germline V CDR1 and CDR2: SNHLY, FYNNEI. The CDR3 is 13 residues long. Trimming removed 8 bases from V and 1 base from J; junction bases left unmatched: 4. The CDR3 region has the DNA TGTGCCAGCTGGGACAGGTCGTCCTACGAGCAGTACTTC. The encoded protein is CASWDRSSYEQYF.

This clonotype appeared a few times. The genes are TRBV5-1 and TRBJ2-1; 11 nucleotides align to TRBD2. The trim removed 1 base at V and 3 bases at J, leaving 3 bases unmatched. Per the germline V gene, CDR1 is SGHRS and CDR2 is YFSETQ. This CDR3 spans 16 amino acids. The CDR3 region has the DNA TGCGCCAGCAGCTTGCCGGGACTAGCGGACTACAATGAGCAGTTCTTC. It specifies CASSLPGLADYNEQFF. Looking up the rest from reference TRBV5-1 and TRBJ2-1 gives the full variable domain: KAGVTQTPRYLIKTRGQQVTLSCSPISGHRSVSWYQQTPGQGLQFLFEYFSETQRNKGNFPGRFSGRQFSNSRSEMNVSTLELGDSALYLCASSLPGLADYNEQFFGPGTRLTVL.

This clonotype showed up just a few times. The chain recombines TRBV19 with TRBJ2-2; D may be TRBD1 or TRBD2 (6 bases each). Germline CDR1 reads LNHDA; CDR2 reads SQIVND (reference sequence). The CDR3 has 15 residues. Trimming removed 9 bases from V and 3 bases from J, with 17 bases in between. The CDR3 DNA reads TGTGCCAGCGTTCCCGGGGGCTTCGACACCGGGGAGCTGTTTTTT. It is translated as CASVPGGFDTGELFF.

The chain has TRBV6-5 and TRBJ2-7, with 7 bases identical to TRBD1. Germline CDR1 is MNHEY and CDR2 is SVGAGI. The CDR3 has 16 residues. The V gene end was trimmed by 2 bases and the J gene end by 1 base; junction bases not matched to a gene: 8. CDR3: CASSYAPGQISYEQYF. In DNA form, the CDR3 reads TGTGCCAGCAGTTACGCACCGGGACAGATATCCTACGAGCAGTACTTC.

For this clonotype: A much larger clone is a single base away; this may be a read error. The rearrangement uses TRBV20-1 and TRBJ2-1; D may be TRBD1 (5 bases). Germline CDR1 DFQATT, CDR2 SNEGSKA (reference sequence). The CDR3 runs to 14 residues. The CDR3 loop is CNAKTDSSYNEQFF. Here the CDR3 DNA reads TGCAATGCTAAGACAGATAGCTCCTACAATGAGCAGTTCTTC.